This T cell receptor beta chain is drawn from a study of neoadjuvant anti-PD-1 for oral cavity cancer. Study overall: Patients without progression received a fourth nivolumab dose around day 43, then surgical resection on days 50-56.

Study-wide results and caveats: Pretreatment Treg/Th17 ratio correlated inversely with post-treatment tumor clonality. With a few patients per group, TCR findings need larger cohorts.

This clone turned up a few times. Its antigen remains unidentified. Indicated time point: after neoadjuvant nivolumab, at surgical resection. The method was immunoSEQ multiplex PCR; TCRdb's version includes in-frame clones alone and lacks a portion of them. Of roughly 7,800 clones listed, 55% to 65% are singletons. This sequence was found in a person aged 40 to 85 with oral cavity squamous cell carcinoma. The material was PBMCs, obtained after nivolumab (anti-PD-1) treatment.

CDR3 region: CASSASGGSEQYF. The DNA of the CDR3 is TGCGCCAGCAGTGCCTCAGGGGGAAGCGAGCAGTACTTC. The genes are TRBV10-1 and TRBJ2-7; 7 nucleotides line up with TRBD1. There are 13 residues in the CDR3. V lost 4 bases to trimming and J lost 6 bases; unmatched junction nucleotides: 6. Germline loops: CDR1 WNHNN, CDR2 SYGVQD (reference sequence).